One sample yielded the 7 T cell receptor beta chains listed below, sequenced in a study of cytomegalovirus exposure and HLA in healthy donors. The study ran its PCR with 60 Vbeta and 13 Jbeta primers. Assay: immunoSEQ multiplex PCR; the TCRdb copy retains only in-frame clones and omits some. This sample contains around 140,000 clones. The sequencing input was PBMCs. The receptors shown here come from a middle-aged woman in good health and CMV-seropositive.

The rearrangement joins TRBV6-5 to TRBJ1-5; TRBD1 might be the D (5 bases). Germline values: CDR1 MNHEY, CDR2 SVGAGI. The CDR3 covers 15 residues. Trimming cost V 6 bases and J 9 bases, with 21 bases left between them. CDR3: CASSPRGGKGSPQHF. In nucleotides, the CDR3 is TGTGCCAGCAGCCCTCGGGGCGGGAAAGGATCGCCCCAGCATTTT.

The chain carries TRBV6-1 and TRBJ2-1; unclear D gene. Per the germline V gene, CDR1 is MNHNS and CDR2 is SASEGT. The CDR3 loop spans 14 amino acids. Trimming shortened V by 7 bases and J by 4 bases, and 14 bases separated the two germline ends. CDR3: CASTTTNRYNEQFF. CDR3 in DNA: TGTGCCAGCACTACGACAAACAGATACAATGAGCAGTTCTTC.

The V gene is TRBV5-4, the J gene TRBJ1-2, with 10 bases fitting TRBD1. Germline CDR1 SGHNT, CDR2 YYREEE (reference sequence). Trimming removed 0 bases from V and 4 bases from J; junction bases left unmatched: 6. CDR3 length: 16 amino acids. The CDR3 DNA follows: TGTGCCAGCAGCTTGGGGGACAGGGGCGGAGGCTATGGCTACACCTTC. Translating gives CASSLGDRGGGYGYTF.

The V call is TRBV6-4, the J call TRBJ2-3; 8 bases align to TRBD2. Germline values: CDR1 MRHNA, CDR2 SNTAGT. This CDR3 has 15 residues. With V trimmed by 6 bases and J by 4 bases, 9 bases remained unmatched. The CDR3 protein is CASSPELSGADTQYF. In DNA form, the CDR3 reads TGTGCCAGCAGCCCTGAGCTTAGCGGGGCAGATACGCAGTATTTT.

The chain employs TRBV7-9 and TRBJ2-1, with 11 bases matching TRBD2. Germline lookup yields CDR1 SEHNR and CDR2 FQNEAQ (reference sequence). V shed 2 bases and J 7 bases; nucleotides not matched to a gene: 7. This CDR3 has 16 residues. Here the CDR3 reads CASSLLTSGGGNEQFF. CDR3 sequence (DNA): TGTGCCAGCAGCTTACTTACTAGCGGGGGTGGGAATGAGCAGTTCTTC.

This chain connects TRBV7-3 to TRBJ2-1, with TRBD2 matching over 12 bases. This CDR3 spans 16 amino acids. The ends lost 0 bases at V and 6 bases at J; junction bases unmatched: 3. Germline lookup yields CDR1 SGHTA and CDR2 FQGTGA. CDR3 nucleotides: TGTGCCAGCAGCTTAACGATACTAGCGGGAGGCAATGAGCAGTTCTTC. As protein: CASSLTILAGGNEQFF.

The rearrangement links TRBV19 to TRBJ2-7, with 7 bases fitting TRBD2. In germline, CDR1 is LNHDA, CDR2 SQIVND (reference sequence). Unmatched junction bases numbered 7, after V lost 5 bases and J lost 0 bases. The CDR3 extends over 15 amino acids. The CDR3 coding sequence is TGTGCCAGTAGTCTCAGCGGGATCTCCTCCTACGAGCAGTACTTC. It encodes CASSLSGISSYEQYF.